The 9 T cell receptor beta chains presented below share a single source sample, sequenced in a study of Tregs in tolerant kidney transplant recipients. TCRdb's copy holds only in-frame clones and misses some; the assay was immunoSEQ multiplex PCR. The top ten hold around 1.5% of the sample, which has tens of thousands of clones, about 91% seen once. Recipients received nonmyeloablative bone marrow transplants from related graft donors, with transient mixed chimerism. The source material was CD4+ T cells from blood (PBMCs), sampled 24 months after the transplant. These receptors were obtained from a human patient who received a combined kidney and bone marrow transplant. Some T cells may be provided by the graft donor.

This clone was recorded only once. The rearrangement links TRBV5-4 to TRBJ1-2, with D maybe TRBD1 (5 bases). Trimming cost V 4 bases and J 4 bases, with 11 bases left between them. Germline-derived CDR1 and CDR2 are SGHNT and YYREEE (reference sequence). CDR3 length: 13 residues. CDR3 sequence (DNA): TGTGCCAGCAGCGAGAGCGGGGGCTATGGCTACACCTTC. Translated, it gives CASSESGGYGYTF.

This clone was recorded once. The chain combines TRBV19 with TRBJ2-2; the match to TRBD1 covers 7 bases. The V gene's germline CDR1 is LNHDA and CDR2 SQIVND (reference sequence). J lost 4 bases, V lost 1 base, and 9 bases had no gene match. This CDR3 spans 17 amino acids. This CDR3 is CASSIGPHRQGTGELFF. The CDR3, as DNA: TGTGCCAGTAGTATAGGGCCCCACCGACAGGGCACCGGGGAGCTGTTTTTT.

This clone was counted between two and nine times. Other DNA sequences in this sample translate to the same CDR3. The V call is TRBV27, the J call TRBJ1-4; D is ambiguous. The CDR3 runs 13 residues. V was trimmed by 3 bases and J by 7 bases, leaving 9 bases between them. Germline V CDR1 and CDR2: MNHEY, SMNVEV (reference sequence). The CDR3 region has the DNA TGTGCCAGCAGTTTCTCGGGTTTTGAAAAACTGTTTTTT. This translates into CASSFSGFEKLFF.

The chain joins TRBV6-6 to TRBJ1-5, with TRBD1 matching over 7 bases. CDR1 and CDR2 (germline): MNHNY, SVGAGI (reference sequence). V dropped 5 bases and J dropped 0; count of bases not matched to a gene: 4. The CDR3 runs to 15 residues. The CDR3 sequence is CASSLTGASNQPQHF. CDR3 bases: TGTGCCAGCAGTCTTACAGGGGCTAGCAATCAGCCCCAGCATTTT.

This clone is a singleton in its sample. The chain combines TRBV9 with TRBJ1-1, with a possible D match to TRBD1 (5 bases). Germline V gene lookup returns CDR1 SGDLS and CDR2 YYNGEE. The V end lost 0 bases, the J end lost 1 base, and 7 bases lay between the germline ends. This CDR3 comprises 14 residues. CDR3 in amino acids: CASSVVDRNTEAFF. In DNA form, the CDR3 reads TGTGCCAGCAGCGTAGTCGACAGGAACACTGAAGCTTTCTTT.

This clone was recorded only once. The chain recombines TRBV28 with TRBJ1-5, with D tentatively TRBD1 (5 bases). The CDR3 is 18 amino acids. V was trimmed by 4 bases and J by 5 bases, leaving 24 bases between them. Germline CDR1 MDHEN, CDR2 SYDVKM. The DNA of the CDR3 is TGTGCCAGCAGTTCGTCGCGACCCCTGGGGGGGTCTCATCAGCCCCAGCATTTT. It is translated as CASSSSRPLGGSHQPQHF.

This chain links TRBV2 with TRBJ1-5; no definite D call. V dropped 3 bases and J dropped 6 bases, with 9 bases sitting between them. In germline, CDR1 is SNHLY, CDR2 FYNNEI. The CDR3 spans 13 residues. CDR3 nucleotide sequence: TGTGCCAGCAGTGAGCTGGGCCTTCAGCCCCAGCATTTT. It codes for CASSELGLQPQHF.

This sequence joins TRBV10-3 and TRBJ2-2; TRBD2 matches 12 bases. V dropped 3 bases and J dropped 8; count of bases not matched to a gene: 7. This CDR3 contains 16 residues. Germline CDR1 is ENHRY and CDR2 is SYGVKD. CDR3 region: CAISEIRTSGIGELFF. The CDR3 DNA reads TGTGCCATCAGTGAAATTCGGACTAGCGGGATTGGGGAGCTGTTTTTT.

This clone appeared once. The CDR3 reads CASSFPTSGGVNTGELFF. The CDR3 nucleotides read TGTGCCAGCAGCTTCCCGACTAGCGGGGGGGTGAACACCGGGGAGCTGTTTTTT. The chain recombines TRBV7-9 with TRBJ2-2; 14 nucleotides align to TRBD2. Germline V gene data show CDR1 as SEHNR and CDR2 as FQNEAQ (reference sequence). This CDR3 comprises 18 residues. The J segment lost 1 base and the V segment lost 3 bases, leaving 4 bases of the junction unmatched.